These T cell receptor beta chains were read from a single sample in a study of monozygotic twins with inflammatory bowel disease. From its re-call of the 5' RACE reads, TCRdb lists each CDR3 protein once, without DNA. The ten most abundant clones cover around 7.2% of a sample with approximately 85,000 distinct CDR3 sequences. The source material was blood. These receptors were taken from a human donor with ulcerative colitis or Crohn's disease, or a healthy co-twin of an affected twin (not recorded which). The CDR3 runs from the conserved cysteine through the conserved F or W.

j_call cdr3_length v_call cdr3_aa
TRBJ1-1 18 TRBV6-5 CASSYSWAAGTTNTEAFF
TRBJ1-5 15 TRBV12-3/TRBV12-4 CASSSGTGVDQPQHF
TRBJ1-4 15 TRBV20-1 CSAGSVGRTNEKLFF
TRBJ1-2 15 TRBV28 CASSANRGGDYGYTF
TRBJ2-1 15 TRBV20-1 CSARDTRGSYNEQFF
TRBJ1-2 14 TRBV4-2 CASSQEARGYGYTF
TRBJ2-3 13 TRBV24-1 CATSGRRTDTQYF
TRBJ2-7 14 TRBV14 CASSPAGTRNEQYF
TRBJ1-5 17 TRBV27 CASSPWTGGVSNQPQHF
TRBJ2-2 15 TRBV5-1 CASSLEGQGFEELFF
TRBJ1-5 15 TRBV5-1 CASSLAGQAGQPQHF
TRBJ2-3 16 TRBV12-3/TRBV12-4 CASSFRLAANTDTQYF
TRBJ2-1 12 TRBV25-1 CASSDYYNEQFF
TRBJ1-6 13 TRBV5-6 CASSWTHRDILHF
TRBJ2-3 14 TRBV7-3 CASSFRGPEDTQYF
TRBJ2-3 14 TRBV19 CASGDRGRADTQYF
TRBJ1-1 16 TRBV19 CASSPGTGGWGTEAFF
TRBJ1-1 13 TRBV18 CASSPPTNTEAFF
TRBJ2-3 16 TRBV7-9 CASLRTRAASTDTQYF
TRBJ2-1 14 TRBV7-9 CASSLVRGWNEQFF
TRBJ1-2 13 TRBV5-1 CASSADGIYGYTF
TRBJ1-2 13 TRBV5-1 CASSGTTGDGYTF
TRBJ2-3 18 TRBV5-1 CASSLVARLARDTDTQYF
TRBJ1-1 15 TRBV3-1 CASSRRRTGGTEAFF
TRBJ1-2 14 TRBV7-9 CASSPTPGWDGYTF
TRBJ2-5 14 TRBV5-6 CASSLASAEETQYF
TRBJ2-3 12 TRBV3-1 CASSAGGKAQYF
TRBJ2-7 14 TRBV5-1 CASSFSRVGYEQYF
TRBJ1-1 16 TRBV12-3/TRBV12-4 CASSRGGHNWDTEAFF
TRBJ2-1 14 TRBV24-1 CATSDGREANEQFF
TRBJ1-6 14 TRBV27 CASSTGTYNSPLHF